This is a list of T cell receptor beta chains from one sample in a study of shared clonotypes between healthy human individuals. Produced via immunoSEQ multiplex PCR; TCRdb's table is partial and in-frame only. Counted here are around 1.6 million clones, 98% occurring once; the ten biggest clones make up about 0.4%. The sample comprised naive CD4+ T cells sorted from blood. The receptors come from a man aged 25 to 40 in good health. The CDR3 runs from the conserved cysteine through the conserved F or W. Fields, in order: V gene, clone size, J gene, D gene, CDR3 DNA, CDR3 protein. A D gene is named only where the DNA matches it firmly. Size is omitted from some rows. Given values are once, few, many or a class for expanded clones.

TRBV29-1	NA	TRBJ1-1	TRBD1	TGCAGCGGTAGACAGGGGAACACTGAAGCTTTCTTT	CSGRQGNTEAFF
TRBV15	NA	TRBJ2-1	NA	TGTGCCACCAGCCAACCCGGGCGAGGTTACAATGAGCAGTTCTTC	CATSQPGRGYNEQFF
TRBV28	NA	TRBJ2-2	TRBD2	TGTGCCAGCAGACTAGCGGGAGTTTGGACCGGGGAGCTGTTTTTT	CASRLAGVWTGELFF
TRBV11-2	NA	TRBJ2-1	NA	TGTGCCAGCAGCTTTTCCGGGACACTCTCCTACAATGAGCAGTTCTTC	CASSFSGTLSYNEQFF
TRBV5-1	once	TRBJ1-4	NA	TGCGCCAGCAGGGAGTCCGGGACGGTTAATGAAAAACTGTTTTTT	CASRESGTVNEKLFF
TRBV5-1	NA	TRBJ2-2	TRBD2	TGCGCCAGCAGCTTCCGACTAGCAGTGAACACCGGGGAGCTGTTTTTT	CASSFRLAVNTGELFF
TRBV4-3	NA	TRBJ2-7	TRBD1	TGCGCCAGCAGCCAGGACTGGGACAGAGTCTACGAGCAGTACTTC	CASSQDWDRVYEQYF
TRBV30	NA	TRBJ2-1	TRBD2	TGTGCCTGGCGGCCTTGGCTTGGGACTAGCGGTCGGTATGAGCAGTTCTTC	CAWRPWLGTSGRYEQFF
TRBV2	NA	TRBJ2-2	NA	TGTGCCAGCAGCAGGGTACCGAACACCGGGGAGCTGTTTTTT	CASSRVPNTGELFF
TRBV28	once	TRBJ1-1	NA	TGTGCCAGCAGTTTTCTCAGAGGTGTGAACACTGAAGCTTTCTTT	CASSFLRGVNTEAFF
TRBV2	NA	TRBJ1-4	NA	TGTGCCAGCAGAGACAACAGGGCTTCTAATGAAAAACTGTTTTTT	CASRDNRASNEKLFF
TRBV11-2	NA	TRBJ2-2	NA	TGTGCCAGCAGCCCCGTGACAGACACCGGGGAGCTGTTTTTT	CASSPVTDTGELFF